These T cell receptor beta chains were read from a single sample in a study of blood T cell repertoires in COVID-19. The protocol was immunoSEQ multiplex PCR, while the TCRdb copy is restricted to in-frame clones and leaves out a portion. The sample includes hundreds of thousands of clones, 88% of them seen just once. The sample was PBMCs or T cells enriched from blood (not recorded which). The receptors shown here come from a woman between 55 and 75 years old in a cohort exposed to, infected with or recovered from COVID-19 (not recorded which). CDR3s include the opening cysteine and the closing phenylalanine or tryptophan. A D gene is named only where the DNA matches it firmly. Size is omitted from some rows. Given values are once, few, many or a class for expanded clones.

j_call clone_size v_call d_call cdr3_aa cdr3_nt
TRBJ2-1 - TRBV28 TRBD2 CASSFLGGPKYNEQFF TGTGCCAGCAGTTTTTTGGGAGGGCCTAAGTACAATGAGCAGTTCTTC
TRBJ1-1 - TRBV28 - CASSLSAGDAFF TGTGCCAGCAGTTTATCGGCAGGGGACGCTTTCTTT
TRBJ2-2 - TRBV2 - CASSEWRNTGELFF TGTGCCAGCAGTGAGTGGAGGAACACCGGGGAGCTGTTTTTT
TRBJ2-7 - TRBV5-1 TRBD2 CASSNGTSGSREQYF TGCGCCAGCAGCAACGGGACTAGCGGGAGCAGGGAGCAGTACTTC
TRBJ1-2 - TRBV24-1 TRBD1 CATSDRTGEGYTF TGTGCCACCAGTGATCGGACAGGCGAAGGCTACACCTTC
TRBJ1-1 - TRBV23-1 - CASSREQGRTEAFF TGCGCCAGCAGTCGGGAACAGGGTAGGACTGAAGCTTTCTTT
TRBJ2-7 - TRBV19 TRBD2 CASRVAGGLSYEQYF TGTGCCAGTAGAGTAGCGGGAGGGCTCTCCTACGAGCAGTACTTC
TRBJ2-7 - TRBV25-1 TRBD1 CASSDRQGQFVYEQYF TGTGCCAGCAGTGACAGACAGGGACAGTTTGTCTACGAGCAGTACTTC
TRBJ2-7 - TRBV3-1/TRBV3-2 TRBD2 CASSRGGNYEQYF TGTGCCAGCAGCCGGGGAGGGAACTACGAGCAGTACTTC
TRBJ2-7 - TRBV6-2/TRBV6-3 - CASSRDISYEQYF TGTGCCAGCAGTCGGGACATCTCCTACGAGCAGTACTTC
TRBJ2-5 - TRBV2 TRBD2 CAVSSGLAGGETQYF TGTGCCGTATCCTCCGGACTAGCGGGAGGAGAGACCCAGTACTTC
TRBJ2-4 once TRBV19 TRBD2 CASSIDASGRAGAKNIQYF TGTGCCAGTAGTATAGATGCCAGCGGGAGGGCCGGAGCCAAAAACATTCAGTACTTC
TRBJ2-5 - TRBV27 - CASSLGYSQETQYF TGTGCCAGCAGTTTAGGGTACAGCCAAGAGACCCAGTACTTC
TRBJ1-5 - TRBV19 TRBD1 CASRGFQRGRFDQPQHF TGTGCCAGTAGGGGTTTTCAGAGGGGGCGGTTCGATCAGCCCCAGCATTTT
TRBJ1-1 - TRBV30 TRBD1 CAWSGDRMGTEAFF TGTGCCTGGAGTGGGGACAGGATGGGCACTGAAGCTTTCTTT
TRBJ1-2 - TRBV27 TRBD1 CASSFAGTGNRYGYTF TGTGCCAGCAGTTTCGCCGGGACAGGGAATAGGTATGGCTACACCTTC
TRBJ1-5 - TRBV6-2/TRBV6-3 TRBD1 CASSRGPRQGQPQHF TGTGCCAGCAGCCGAGGTCCACGACAGGGGCAGCCCCAGCATTTT
TRBJ2-3 - TRBV28 TRBD2 CASSRPSGRAADTQYF TGTGCCAGCAGTAGACCTAGCGGGAGGGCGGCAGATACGCAGTATTTT
TRBJ2-1 - TRBV7-3 TRBD2 CASSPRTSGRGGNEQFF TGTGCCAGCAGCCCACGGACTAGCGGGAGAGGAGGCAATGAGCAGTTCTTC
TRBJ2-2 - TRBV4-3 TRBD2 CASSQEQREVAGELFF TGCGCCAGCAGCCAAGAACAGCGGGAGGTTGCCGGGGAGCTGTTTTTT
TRBJ2-1 - TRBV5-8 TRBD1 CASSPGTVRGNEQFF TGTGCCAGCAGCCCCGGGACAGTCCGAGGCAATGAGCAGTTCTTC
TRBJ2-2 once TRBV7-6 TRBD2 CASSASGRRNTGELFF TGTGCCAGCAGCGCTAGCGGGAGGCGGAACACCGGGGAGCTGTTTTTT